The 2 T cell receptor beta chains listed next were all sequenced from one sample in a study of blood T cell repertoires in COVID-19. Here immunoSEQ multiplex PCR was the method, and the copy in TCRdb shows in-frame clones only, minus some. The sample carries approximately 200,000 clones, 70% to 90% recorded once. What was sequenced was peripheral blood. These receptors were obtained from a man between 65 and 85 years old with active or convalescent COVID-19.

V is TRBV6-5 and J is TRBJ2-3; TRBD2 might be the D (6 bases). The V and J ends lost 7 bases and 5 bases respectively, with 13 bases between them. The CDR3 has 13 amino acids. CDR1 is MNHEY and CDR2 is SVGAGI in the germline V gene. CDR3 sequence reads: CASIEPGVDTQYF. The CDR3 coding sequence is TGTGCCAGCATCGAACCGGGGGTAGATACGCAGTATTTT.

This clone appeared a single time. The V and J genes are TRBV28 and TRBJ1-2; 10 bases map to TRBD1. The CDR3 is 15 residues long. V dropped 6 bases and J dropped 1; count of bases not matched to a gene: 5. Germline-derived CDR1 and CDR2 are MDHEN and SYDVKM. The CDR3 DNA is TGTGCCAGCAGCCCGGGACAGGGGTTTAACTATGGCTACACCTTC. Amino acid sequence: CASSPGQGFNYGYTF.